This T cell receptor (beta chain) is from a study of human T cells and chemical hapten exposure. Study-wide context: DPC at 0.01% went onto the upper back in patch tests, read at 6 days. Study-wide results and caveats: Donor immune responses may differ from healthy people's, since all donors had alopecia.

In germline, CDR1 is MNHEY, CDR2 SMNVEV (reference sequence). V lost 5 bases to trimming and J lost 6 bases, with 19 bases between them. The CDR3 loop spans 15 amino acids. TCRdb processed the RACE reads anew with MiXCR; each CDR3 protein has one entry. The sample lists tens of thousands of distinct CDR3 sequences, 11% occurring once. This clonotype was seen many times. Its antigen remains unidentified. Described time point: patch test 3, about 24 weeks after DPC sensitization. Treatment described: therapeutic diphenylcyclopropenone sensitization with weekly scalp DPC. Each patch test followed a blood draw.

The chain joins TRBV27 to TRBJ1-2; D remains ambiguous. The sequences come from whole blood, collected in connection with sensitization to the hapten diphenylcyclopropenone (DPC). The TCR was taken from a woman between 50 and 59 years old with alopecia areata. Some clones in this sample may be carry-over from other donors' samples. This CDR3 reads CASSPSRALGDGYTF. CDR3 in DNA: TGTGCCAGCAGTCCCAGTCGGGCCCTAGGCGATGGCTACACCTTC.